These 19 T cell receptor beta chains were sequenced from one sample in a study of T cell repertoires in cytomegalovirus infection. Antigens for these TCRs are unknown. Via MiXCR, TCRdb re-called the reads, giving one row per CDR3 protein. Among about 830,000 distinct CDR3 sequences listed, around a third were seen once. This specimen was cultured CD8+ T cells from PBMCs, taken from culture after CMV antigen stimulation. The receptors were gathered from a human donor in good health (CMV status not recorded). Some clones in this sample may be carry-over from other donors' samples.

The chain joins TRBV5-8 to TRBJ2-5, with TRBD2 matching over 7 bases. The germline CDR1 and CDR2 sequences are SGHTS and YDEGEE. V trimming: 4 bases; J trimming: 7 bases; junction bases outside the gene matches: 7. The CDR3 contains 13 residues. CDR3 bases: TGTGCCAGCAGCCGGGGAGGGGACTGGACCCAGTACTTC. Encoded protein: CASSRGGDWTQYF.

This clonotype has a handful of counts. The rearrangement uses TRBV12-3 or TRBV12-4 and TRBJ2-1; D possibly uses TRBD1 or TRBD2 (6 bases each). The V gene lost 1 base and the J gene lost 4 bases, with 20 bases spanning the gap. The CDR3 length is 18 residues. CDR3 region: CASSLVVGGIGGYNEQFF. The CDR3 DNA reads as TGTGCCAGCAGTTTAGTGGTGGGGGGCATAGGAGGTTACAATGAGCAGTTCTTC.

In this sample, this clonotype turned up a few times. V and J are TRBV27 and TRBJ2-1; 7 bases align to TRBD1. V trimming: 8 bases; J trimming: 6 bases; junction bases outside the gene matches: 13. This CDR3 has 15 amino acids. Germline V gene data show CDR1 as MNHEY and CDR2 as SMNVEV (reference sequence). CDR3 coding DNA: TGTGCCAGCCGCCCTGACAGGGAAGGCTCCAATGAGCAGTTCTTC. Residues: CASRPDREGSNEQFF.

The chain couples TRBV28 to TRBJ2-7, with D possibly being TRBD1 (5 bases). Germline V gene data show CDR1 as MDHEN and CDR2 as SYDVKM. V gave up 6 bases and J gave up 2 bases, with 14 bases separating them. The CDR3 has 14 residues. CDR3 DNA sequence: TGTGCCAGCAGCCCCCCCGACAGAGCCTACGAGCAGTACGTC. Its protein is CASSPPDRAYEQYV.

This clonotype showed up just a few times. The V gene is TRBV27, the J gene TRBJ1-5; 7 bases map to TRBD1. Germline V gene lookup returns CDR1 MNHEY and CDR2 SMNVEV (reference sequence). The CDR3 contains 16 residues. V trimming: 6 bases; J trimming: 0 bases; junction bases outside the gene matches: 8. The CDR3 DNA reads TGTGCCAGCAGACGGGACAGCAGATATAGCAATCAGCCCCAGCATTTT. Amino acids: CASRRDSRYSNQPQHF.

This clonotype was counted a few times. The chain employs TRBV12-3 or TRBV12-4 and TRBJ1-5, with D possibly TRBD1 on 6 matching bases. Between the trimmed V and J ends, which lost 4 bases and 1 base, there was a span of 14 bases. This CDR3 spans 16 amino acids. CDR3: CASSYGGPSSNQPQHF. CDR3 sequence (DNA): TGTGCCAGCAGTTACGGGGGCCCTAGCAGCAATCAGCCCCAGCATTTT.

Notes on this clonotype: Its ends do not fully match the called genes, so a read error is possible. The chain couples TRBV9 to TRBJ1-1; TRBD1 agrees at 7 bases. The CDR3 is made up of 14 amino acids. Germline CDR1 SGDLS, CDR2 YYNGEE. CDR3 residues: CASNVGDRNTEAFF. The CDR3 nucleotides read TGTGCCAGCAACGTAGGGGACAGGAACACTGAAGCTTTCTTT.

This clonotype turned up a few times. The chain uses TRBV7-9 and TRBJ2-1, with TRBD1 matching 10 bases. The CDR3 sequence is 15 residues long. V was clipped by 6 bases and J by 6 bases; unmatched bases: 8. CDR1 and CDR2 (germline): SEHNR, FQNEAQ (reference sequence). Here the CDR3 reads CASSPTGTGVNEQFF. CDR3 bases: TGTGCCAGCAGTCCCACCGGGACAGGGGTCAATGAGCAGTTCTTC.

Written as DNA, the CDR3 is TGTGCCAGCAGTGATGGGACAGGGGTCCGTATAGAGACCCAGTACTTC. Residues: CASSDGTGVRIETQYF. The rearrangement uses TRBV6-6 and TRBJ2-5, with TRBD1 matching over 10 bases. V shed 5 bases and J 4 bases; nucleotides not matched to a gene: 10. The CDR3 spans 16 residues. Per the germline V gene, CDR1 is MNHNY and CDR2 is SVGAGI (reference sequence).

The rearrangement joins TRBV28 to TRBJ1-4, with 10 bases identical to TRBD1. Germline CDR1 reads MDHEN; CDR2 reads SYDVKM. After removal of 8 bases from V and 0 bases from J, the junction contained 9 bases not matched to a gene. The CDR3 runs to 17 residues. CDR3 region: CASSGQGSEATNEKLFF. In nucleotides, the CDR3 is TGTGCCAGCTCGGGACAGGGGTCGGAAGCAACTAATGAAAAACTGTTTTTT. Full variable domain (outside the CDR3, taken from reference TRBV28 and TRBJ1-4): DVKVTQSSRYLVKRTGEKVFLECVQDMDHENMFWYRQDPGLGLRLIYFSYDVKMKEKGDIPEGYSVSREKKERFSLILESASTNQTSMYLCASSGQGSEATNEKLFFGSGTQLSVL.

V usage is TRBV6-6 and J usage is TRBJ2-1; 8 bases line up with TRBD1. Germline V gives CDR1 MNHNY, CDR2 SVGAGI (reference sequence). The CDR3 length is 17 residues. V lost 6 bases to trimming and J lost 0 bases; unmatched junction nucleotides: 10. CDR3 loop: CASSPRQGLYSYNEQFF. CDR3 in DNA: TGTGCCAGCAGCCCACGACAGGGGTTATACTCCTACAATGAGCAGTTCTTC.

On this clonotype itself: This may stem from a read error, because a much larger clone lies one nucleotide away. The chain has TRBV7-2 and TRBJ2-1; D uncertain. The CDR3 length is 15 residues. Deletions cut 1 base from V and 3 bases from J, with 10 bases between. In germline, CDR1 is SGHTA, CDR2 FQGNSA. This CDR3 is CASSLEDASYNEQFF. In DNA form, the CDR3 reads TGTGCCAGCAGCTTAGAAGACGCAAGCTACAATGAGCAGTTCTTC.

In the case of this clonotype: A much larger clonotype is one base distant, so this may be a read error. V is TRBV12-3 or TRBV12-4 and J is TRBJ2-3; 7 bases are shared with TRBD1. This CDR3 is built from 14 residues. CDR3 in amino acids: CTSSITGVADTQYF. The CDR3 coding sequence is TGTACCAGCAGTATTACAGGGGTCGCAGATACGCAGTATTTT.

This clonotype was detected many times. The chain joins TRBV7-2 to TRBJ2-1; perhaps D is TRBD1 or TRBD2 (5 bases each). Germline assignment: CDR1 SGHTA and CDR2 FQGNSA. CDR3 length: 16 residues. Trimming stripped 2 bases from V and 1 base from J, with 12 bases between. As DNA, the CDR3 is TGTGCCAGCAGCTTAATCGTTGGGGGATCCTACAATGAGCAGTTCTTC. It yields the protein CASSLIVGGSYNEQFF.

J is TRBJ1-1 and V is TRBV2; D gene unclear. Per germline, CDR1 SNHLY and CDR2 FYNNEI. This CDR3 contains 11 residues. Deletions cut 7 bases from V and 6 bases from J, with 9 bases between. In DNA, the CDR3 is TGTGCCAGCATCAGGCTTCCTGAAGCTTTCTTT. Translated, it gives CASIRLPEAFF.

The chain combines TRBV7-6 with TRBJ1-1; D uncertain. Looked up from germline, CDR1 is SGHVS and CDR2 is FNYEAQ. Trimming pared 5 bases from V and 0 bases from J, leaving 13 bases between. The CDR3 totals 15 residues. This CDR3 is CASSLSQAMNTEAFF. CDR3 DNA sequence: TGTGCCAGCAGCCTCTCCCAAGCCATGAACACTGAAGCTTTCTTT.

The chain uses TRBV7-9 and TRBJ2-7; TRBD1 matches at 7 bases. This CDR3 contains 13 residues. The ends lost 3 bases at V and 8 bases at J; junction bases unmatched: 7. The germline gives CDR1 SEHNR, CDR2 FQNEAQ (reference sequence). The CDR3 here is CASSLTDRDQQYV. The CDR3 DNA is TGTGCCAGCAGCTTGACTGACAGGGACCAGCAGTACGTC.

A few counts support this clonotype. The chain is built from TRBV15 and TRBJ1-1; no firm D call. V was clipped by 3 bases and J by 3 bases, with 8 bases between them. This CDR3 has 13 residues. Germline V gene lookup returns CDR1 LNHNV and CDR2 YYDKDF (reference sequence). DNA for the CDR3: TGTGCCACCAGCAGTGCACAATACACTGAAGCTTTCTTT. It specifies CATSSAQYTEAFF.

This sequence joins TRBV7-8 and TRBJ1-2; a possible D gene is TRBD1 (5 bases). The V end lost 0 bases, the J end lost 2 bases, and 13 bases lay between the germline ends. Per germline, CDR1 SGHVS and CDR2 FQNEAQ. The CDR3 totals 16 residues. As DNA, the CDR3 is TGTGCCAGCAGCTTAGCCGGGGCGGGACCCAACTATGGCTACACCTTC. It is translated as CASSLAGAGPNYGYTF.